What follows is one TCR beta chain and its context. There is no known antigen for this receptor. This sample is part of a study of CXCR3-negative and CXCR3-positive naive CD8 T cells (dated by TCRdb to the late 2010s). About the full investigation: In total, approximately 130 million TRB reads were obtained, or roughly 1.5 +/- 0.3 million reads per library. Data from some twelve donors, pooled across two independent experiments, went into the diversity and physicochemical repertoire analyses. TRBV-TRBJ cluster analysis included naive subsets from 5 donors and memory cells from 3 donors.

Overall study results and their limits: TRB CDR3s from CXCR3-positive naive cells showed higher hydrophobicity (lower Kidera factor 4), lower energy, and higher strength and volume indices than CXCR3-negative naive cells. Within the same donor, TRBV-TRBJ usage looked similar between naive CXCR3-negative and CXCR3-positive cells, but memory cells had distinct patterns. Because surface CD5, which is linked to self-reactivity in mice, was comparable between the naive subsets, TCR interaction strength was also inferred from the physicochemical properties of TRB CDR3s. Repertoire diversity was comparably high in both naive subsets but much lower in memory CD8+ T cells. CXCR3 expression partially decreased after cryopreservation, so most assays used freshly isolated PBMCs.

Each CD8+ T cell subset was flow-sorted in triplicate, with fewer than 350,000 cells per subset placed directly into RLT lysis buffer. Naive CD8+ T cells were defined stringently as CD45RO-CCR7+CD27+CD95- to exclude memory contaminants. Standard density gradient centrifugation was used to isolate peripheral blood mononuclear cells from buffy coats. Naive CXCR3-negative and CXCR3-positive CD8+ T cells were flow-sorted using a FACSAria III. Total RNA was extracted from sorted cells with an RNeasy Mini Kit. The germline V gene (reference sequence) specifies LNHNV as CDR1 and YYDKDF as CDR2. The CDR3 measures 14 amino acids from cysteine to phenylalanine. Only the protein is on record. The sequencing machine was a NextSeq 550. The Human TCR Profiling Kit (MiLaboratory) was used to make UMI-labeled 5' RACE TRB cDNA libraries. cDNA synthesis used the entire amount of extracted RNA, and PCR amplification then used the entire amount of cDNA produced. Libraries were prepared in parallel using an identical number of PCR cycles. Under the source paper's analysis protocol: With a minimum of two reads required per UMI, MIGEC and MiXCR pulled out about 53,000 +/- 10,000 unique UMI-labeled TRB cDNA molecules from each library. On average, each library contained 40,000 +/- 10,000 functional in-frame TRB CDR3 nucleotide clonotypes without stop codons. After downsampling to 5000 UMI-labeled TRB molecules per sample, diversity metrics, including normalized Shannon-Wiener and Chao1, were computed in VDJtools. For the central five CDR3 residues, VDJtools calculated physicochemical properties weighted by clonotype size, namely interaction energy, strength, volume and Kidera factor 4. TCRdb reprocessed the raw reads; every CDR3 protein sequence is a single record, and DNA is not supplied. TCRdb's processing, not the authors' own work, is the source of the V and J calls. The sample table holds more than 75,000 distinct CDR3 sequences. Jointly, the top ten make up about 0.62% of the sample.

The sequenced sample consisted of naive CXCR3+ CD8+ T cells from blood. In the paper's terms, the cell subset or site label means: CD45RO-CCR7+CD27+CD95- naive CD8+ T cells expressing CXCR3 (TNR3+). The receptor was derived from a human donor in good health. Some clones in this sample may be carry-over from other donors' samples. The chain joins TRBV15 to TRBJ1-2. CDR3 reads: CATSRDELNYGYTF.